This note documents a single T cell receptor beta chain sequence. The sample is drawn from a study of blood T cell repertoires in COVID-19. As for the study in general: Specimens from acute and convalescent COVID-19 originated in the United States, Italy and Spain. The cDNA or gDNA used as material had been derived from T cells, B-cell-depleted T cells, or PBMCs.

The protocol was immunoSEQ multiplex PCR, while the TCRdb copy is restricted to in-frame clones and leaves out a portion. The sample lists over 300,000 clones; approximately 87% were seen once. Individuals drawn from under 30 US areas were about 18 to 90 years old. Participants were placed into cohorts based on the clinical history they reported. The CDR3 loop spans 18 amino acids. V lost 2 bases to trimming and J lost 0 bases, with 18 bases between them. Germline CDR1 is LGHDT and CDR2 is YNNKEL (reference sequence). The sequenced sample consisted of PBMCs or T cells enriched from blood (not recorded which). V usage is TRBV3-1 (or the pseudogene TRBV3-2) and J usage is TRBJ2-3, with D possibly matching TRBD1 (5 bases). The TCR was taken from a woman in her 30s with acute COVID-19. The CDR3 DNA follows: TGTGCCAGCAGCCAATGGGGCTTAGGAACAGAGAGCACAGATACGCAGTATTTT. As protein: CASSQWGLGTESTDTQYF.